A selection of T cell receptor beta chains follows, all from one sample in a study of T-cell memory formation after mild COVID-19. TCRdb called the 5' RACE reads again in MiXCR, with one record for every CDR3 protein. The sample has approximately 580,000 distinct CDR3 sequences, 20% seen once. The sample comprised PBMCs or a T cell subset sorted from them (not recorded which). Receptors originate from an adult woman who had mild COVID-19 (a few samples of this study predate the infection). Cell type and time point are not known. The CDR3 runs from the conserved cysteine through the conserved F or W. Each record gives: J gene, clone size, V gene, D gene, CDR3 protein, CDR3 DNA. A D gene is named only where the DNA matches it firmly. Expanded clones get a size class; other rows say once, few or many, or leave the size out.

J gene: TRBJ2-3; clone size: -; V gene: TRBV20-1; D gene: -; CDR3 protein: CSARETGDTDTQYF; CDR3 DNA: TGCAGTGCTAGAGAAACGGGTGATACAGATACGCAGTATTTT
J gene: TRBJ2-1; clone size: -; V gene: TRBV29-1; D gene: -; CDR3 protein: CSVEERFF; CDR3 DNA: TGCAGCGTTGAAGAACGGTTCTTC
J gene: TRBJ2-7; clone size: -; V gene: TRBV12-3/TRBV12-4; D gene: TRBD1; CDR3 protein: CASSLNRGLDEQYF; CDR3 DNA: TGTGCCAGCAGTTTGAACAGGGGCCTGGACGAGCAGTACTTC
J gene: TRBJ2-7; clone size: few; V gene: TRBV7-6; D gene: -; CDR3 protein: CASSLRNGEQYF; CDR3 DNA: TGTGCCAGCAGCTTAAGGAACGGCGAGCAGTACTTC
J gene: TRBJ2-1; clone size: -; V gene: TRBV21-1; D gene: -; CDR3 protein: CASSGGDPGQGYHNEQFF; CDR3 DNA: TGTGCCAGCAGCGGAGGGGATCCGGGACAGGGGTATCACAATGAGCAGTTCTTC
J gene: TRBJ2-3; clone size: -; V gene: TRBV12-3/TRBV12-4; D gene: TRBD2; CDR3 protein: CASSLPEAGGAYF; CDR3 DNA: TGTGCCAGCAGCCTCCCAGAAGCGGGAGGTGCGTATTTT
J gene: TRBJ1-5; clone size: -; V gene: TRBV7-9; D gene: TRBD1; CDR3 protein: CASSFGQGDQPQHF; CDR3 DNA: TGTGCCAGCAGTTTCGGACAGGGGGATCAGCCCCAGCATTTT
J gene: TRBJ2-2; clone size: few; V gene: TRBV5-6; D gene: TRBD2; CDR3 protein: CASSFSGGGELFF; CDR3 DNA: TGTGCCAGCAGCTTTTCGGGGGGCGGGGAGCTGTTTTTT
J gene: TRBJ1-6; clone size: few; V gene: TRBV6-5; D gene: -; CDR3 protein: CASSYRQLTPLHF; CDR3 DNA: TGTGCCAGCAGTTACCGTCAACTCACACCCCTCCACTTT
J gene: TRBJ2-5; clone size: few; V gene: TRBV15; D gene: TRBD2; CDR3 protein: CATSRGQREWSGQETQYF; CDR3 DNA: TGTGCCACCAGCAGAGGCCAGCGGGAGTGGTCGGGGCAAGAGACCCAGTACTTC
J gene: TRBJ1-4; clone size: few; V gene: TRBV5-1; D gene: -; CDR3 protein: CASSLALDLNEKLFF; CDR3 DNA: TGCGCCAGCAGCTTGGCCCTGGATCTTAATGAAAAACTGTTTTTT
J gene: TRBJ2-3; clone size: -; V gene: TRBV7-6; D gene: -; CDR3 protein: CASSLRTENPTDTQYF; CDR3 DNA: TGTGCCAGCAGCCTAAGAACAGAGAATCCAACAGATACGCAGTATTTT
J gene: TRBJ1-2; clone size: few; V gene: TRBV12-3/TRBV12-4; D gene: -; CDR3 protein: CASSLRQGYTF; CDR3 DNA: TGTGCCAGCAGTTTACGACAAGGCTACACCTTC
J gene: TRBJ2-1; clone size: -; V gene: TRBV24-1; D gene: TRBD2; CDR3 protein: CATSRTSGGAVEQFF; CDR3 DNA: TGTGCCACCAGCCGGACTAGCGGGGGGGCAGTTGAGCAGTTCTTC
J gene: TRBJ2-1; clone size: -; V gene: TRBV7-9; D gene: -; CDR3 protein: CASSLAVTFFYNEQFF; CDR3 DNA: TGTGCCAGCAGCTTAGCGGTCACCTTCTTCTACAATGAGCAGTTCTTC
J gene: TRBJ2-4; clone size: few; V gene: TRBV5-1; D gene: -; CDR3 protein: CASSSQVGDAWGIQYF; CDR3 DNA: TGCGCCAGCAGCTCTCAAGTTGGGGACGCTTGGGGCATTCAGTACTTC
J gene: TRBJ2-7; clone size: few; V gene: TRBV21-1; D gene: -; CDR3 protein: CASSNRPGVAAPYEQYF; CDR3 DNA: TGTGCCAGCAGCAACCGACCCGGGGTAGCGGCGCCCTACGAGCAGTACTTC
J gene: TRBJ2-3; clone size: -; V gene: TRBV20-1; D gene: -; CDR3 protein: CSSQGGVITDTQYF; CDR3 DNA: TGCAGTTCTCAGGGGGGGGTTATCACAGATACGCAGTATTTT
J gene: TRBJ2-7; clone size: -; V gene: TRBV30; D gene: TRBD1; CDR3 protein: CAWSRDRGRNEQYF; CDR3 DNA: TGTGCCTGGAGTAGGGACAGGGGGCGGAACGAGCAGTACTTC
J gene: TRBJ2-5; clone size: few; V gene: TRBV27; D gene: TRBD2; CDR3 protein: CASSFGLAGDRETQYF; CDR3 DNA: TGTGCCAGCAGTTTCGGACTAGCGGGTGACCGGGAGACCCAGTACTTC